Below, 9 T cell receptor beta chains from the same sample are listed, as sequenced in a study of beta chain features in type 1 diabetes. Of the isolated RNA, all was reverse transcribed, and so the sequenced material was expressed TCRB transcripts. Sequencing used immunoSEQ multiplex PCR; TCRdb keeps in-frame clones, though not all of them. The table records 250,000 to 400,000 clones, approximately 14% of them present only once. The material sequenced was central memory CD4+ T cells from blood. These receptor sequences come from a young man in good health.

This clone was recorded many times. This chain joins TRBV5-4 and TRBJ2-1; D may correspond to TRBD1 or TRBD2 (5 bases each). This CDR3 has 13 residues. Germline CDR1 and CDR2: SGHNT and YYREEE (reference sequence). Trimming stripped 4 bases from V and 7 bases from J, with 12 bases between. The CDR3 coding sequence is TGTGCCAGCAGCCCCGGGACGATTAATGAGCAGTTCTTC. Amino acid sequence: CASSPGTINEQFF.

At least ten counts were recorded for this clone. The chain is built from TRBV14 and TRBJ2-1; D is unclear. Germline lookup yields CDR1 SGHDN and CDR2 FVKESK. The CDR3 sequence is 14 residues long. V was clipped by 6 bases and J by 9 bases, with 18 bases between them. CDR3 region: CASSLNSIPGEQFF. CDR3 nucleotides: TGTGCCAGCAGTCTTAATTCCATCCCCGGTGAGCAGTTCTTC.

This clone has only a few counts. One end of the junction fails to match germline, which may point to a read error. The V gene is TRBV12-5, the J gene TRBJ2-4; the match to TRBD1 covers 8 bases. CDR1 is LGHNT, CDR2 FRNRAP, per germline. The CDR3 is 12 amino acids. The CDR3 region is CASGPGTGPPGF. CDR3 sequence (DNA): TGTGCTAGTGGTCCCGGGACAGGCCCCCCAGGCTTC.

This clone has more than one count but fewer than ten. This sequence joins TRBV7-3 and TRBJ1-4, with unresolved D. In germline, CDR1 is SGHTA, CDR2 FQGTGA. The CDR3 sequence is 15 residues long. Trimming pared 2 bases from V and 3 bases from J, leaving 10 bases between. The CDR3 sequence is CASSLFGRANEKLFF. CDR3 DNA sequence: TGTGCCAGCAGCTTATTCGGAAGGGCTAATGAAAAACTGTTTTTT.

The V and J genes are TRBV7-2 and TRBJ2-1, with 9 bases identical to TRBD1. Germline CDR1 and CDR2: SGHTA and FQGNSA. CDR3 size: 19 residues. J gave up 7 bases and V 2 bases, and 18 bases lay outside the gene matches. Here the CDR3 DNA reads TGTGCCAGCAGCTTACCGGGCTTAAAAGGACAGGGGAAGAGGAATGAGCAGTTCTTC. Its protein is CASSLPGLKGQGKRNEQFF.

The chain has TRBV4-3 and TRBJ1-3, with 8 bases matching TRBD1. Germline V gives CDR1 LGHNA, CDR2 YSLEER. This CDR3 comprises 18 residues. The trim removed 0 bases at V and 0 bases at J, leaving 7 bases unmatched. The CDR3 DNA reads TGCGCCAGCAGCCAAGATCCGGGACAGGACGACTCTGGAAACACCATATATTTT. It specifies CASSQDPGQDDSGNTIYF.

CDR3 coding DNA: TGTGCCATCAGTAAAGAGAAGAATGAGCAGTTCTTC. It yields the protein CAISKEKNEQFF. This chain connects TRBV10-3 to TRBJ2-1; D gene unclear. The CDR3 runs to 12 residues. V shed 5 bases and J shed 7 bases, with 9 bases lying between them. CDR1 and CDR2 from the germline V gene are ENHRY and SYGVKD.

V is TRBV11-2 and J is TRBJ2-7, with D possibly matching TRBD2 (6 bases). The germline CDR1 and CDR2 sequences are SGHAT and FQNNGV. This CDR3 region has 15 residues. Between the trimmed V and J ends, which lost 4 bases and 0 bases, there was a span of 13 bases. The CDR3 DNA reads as TGTGCCAGCAGCTCCGGGGCGGGGCCCTCCTACGAGCAGTACGTC. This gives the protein CASSSGAGPSYEQYV.

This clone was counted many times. The CDR3 protein is CASSLDLGGRNEQFF. For the CDR3, the DNA is TGTGCCAGCAGCTTAGACCTAGGGGGAAGGAATGAGCAGTTCTTC. The rearrangement joins TRBV7-9 to TRBJ2-1; tentative D call: TRBD1 (6 bases). Trimming removed 1 base from V and 7 bases from J, with 14 bases in between. Germline CDR1 is SEHNR and CDR2 is FQNEAQ (reference sequence). The CDR3 runs 15 residues.